Shown below are 17 T cell receptor beta chains from a single sample sequenced in a study of cytomegalovirus exposure and HLA in healthy donors. This PCR relied on a set of 60 Vbeta primers and 13 Jbeta primers. Sequencing used immunoSEQ multiplex PCR; TCRdb keeps in-frame clones, though not all of them. The table lists some 130,000 clones, 75% to 85% of them singletons. The sequencing sample was made of PBMCs. The source of these receptors is a man aged 25 to 40 in good health and CMV-seronegative.

The V gene is TRBV5-1, the J gene TRBJ2-5, with TRBD2 matching 7 bases. Germline assignment: CDR1 SGHRS and CDR2 YFSETQ. There are 16 residues in the CDR3. V gave up 3 bases and J gave up 0 bases; unmatched junction bases: 8. CDR3: CASSSLGGADQETQYF. The CDR3 DNA is TGCGCCAGCAGCTCCCTGGGAGGGGCGGACCAAGAGACCCAGTACTTC.

This clone was detected a few times. The chain links TRBV6-5 to TRBJ2-1; 9 bases fit TRBD2. CDR3 size: 14 residues. Germline V CDR1 and CDR2: MNHEY, SVGAGI. V gave up 5 bases and J gave up 5 bases; unmatched junction bases: 4. In DNA, the CDR3 is TGTGCCAGCAGTAGCGGGAGGCCACACAATGAGCAGTTCTTC. Translated, it gives CASSSGRPHNEQFF.

J is TRBJ1-3 and V is TRBV15; tentatively, D is TRBD1 (5 bases). The germline V and J ends were trimmed by 0 bases and 4 bases, with 10 bases remaining between them. This CDR3 region has 15 residues. Germline V CDR1 and CDR2: LNHNV, YYDKDF (reference sequence). CDR3 loop: CATSRDSGLGNTIYF. The CDR3 region has the DNA TGTGCCACCAGCAGAGATTCAGGGCTCGGAAACACCATATATTTT.

J is TRBJ1-2 and V is TRBV28, with a possible D match to TRBD1 (5 bases). The germline gives CDR1 MDHEN, CDR2 SYDVKM. Trimming shortened V by 8 bases and J by 4 bases, and 11 bases separated the two germline ends. This CDR3 is built from 12 residues. DNA for the CDR3: TGTGCCAGCGGGGGGTGGGGCTATGGCTACACCTTC. Protein sequence: CASGGWGYGYTF.

The rearrangement uses TRBV5-5 and TRBJ1-4; a weak D match, TRBD1 (6 bases). The V gene lost 0 bases and the J gene lost 4 bases, with 10 bases spanning the gap. Germline CDR1 SGHKS, CDR2 YYEKEE (reference sequence). The CDR3 consists of 15 residues. The CDR3 reads CASSLAQGINEKLFF. The CDR3 DNA follows: TGTGCCAGCAGCTTGGCCCAGGGGATTAATGAAAAACTGTTTTTT.

The rearrangement uses TRBV7-9 and TRBJ1-4, with D perhaps TRBD1 (6 bases). V dropped 5 bases and J dropped 0 bases, with 13 bases sitting between them. Germline V CDR1 and CDR2: SEHNR, FQNEAQ (reference sequence). The CDR3 loop spans 16 amino acids. The CDR3 nucleotides are TGTGCCAGCAGCCCCGGGACACTCACAACTAATGAAAAACTGTTTTTT. This sequence encodes CASSPGTLTTNEKLFF.

The V gene is TRBV19, the J gene TRBJ2-1; D not certain. The germline gives CDR1 LNHDA, CDR2 SQIVND (reference sequence). The V and J ends lost 7 bases and 7 bases respectively, with 14 bases between them. The CDR3 has 13 amino acids. DNA for the CDR3: TGTGCCAGTAACGCCAACTACCAGAATGAGCAGTTCTTC. Amino acid sequence: CASNANYQNEQFF. The full variable domain, in which reference TRBV19 and TRBJ2-1 provide the parts outside the CDR3, is DGGITQSPKYLFRKEGQNVTLSCEQNLNHDAMYWYRQDPGQGLRLIYYSQIVNDFQKGDIAEGYSVSREKKESFPLTVTSAQKNPTAFYLCASNANYQNEQFFGPGTRLTVL.

V gene TRBV7-9 combines with J gene TRBJ2-1; a possible D gene is TRBD1 (5 bases). This CDR3 has 13 amino acids. With 5 bases removed from V and 11 bases from J, the gap between germline ends came to 16 bases. Germline values: CDR1 SEHNR, CDR2 FQNEAQ (reference sequence). The CDR3 is CASSGALASQQFF. Written as DNA, the CDR3 is TGTGCCAGCAGCGGGGCGTTGGCTAGTCAGCAGTTCTTC.

V usage is TRBV11-2 and J usage is TRBJ1-4; D may be TRBD1 (5 bases). Trimming stripped 5 bases from V and 14 bases from J, with 24 bases between. The CDR3 loop spans 15 amino acids. Germline V gives CDR1 SGHAT, CDR2 FQNNGV. In DNA, the CDR3 is TGTGCCAGCAGCCCGATTTTGCAGGGCCCCCTCGGGCTGTTTTTT. Translated: CASSPILQGPLGLFF.

This clone was counted a few times. The rearrangement joins TRBV28 to TRBJ2-5; 7 bases match TRBD1. The J call is doubtful: the DNA matches TRBJ2-7 better. CDR3 length: 15 residues. Germline CDR1 is MDHEN and CDR2 is SYDVKM. The DNA for the CDR3 is TGTGCCAGCAGTCAGCCGGGACAGCCGTCCTACGAGCAGTACTTC. This sequence encodes CASSQPGQPSYEQYF.

This clone was counted between two and nine times. The CDR3 reads CASSETSGVSYEQYF. In nucleotides, the CDR3 is TGTGCCAGCAGTGAAACTAGCGGGGTCTCCTACGAGCAGTACTTC. The J gene is TRBJ2-7, the V gene TRBV2; 10 positions match TRBD2. The V gene's germline CDR1 is SNHLY and CDR2 FYNNEI. V trimming: 2 bases; J trimming: 0 bases; junction bases outside the gene matches: 1. This CDR3 contains 15 residues.

The chain combines TRBV4-1 with TRBJ1-3, with 7 positions matching TRBD1. Germline CDR1 MGHRA, CDR2 YSYEKL. This CDR3 contains 15 residues. Trimming removed 4 bases from V and 0 bases from J; junction bases left unmatched: 3. CDR3 sequence (DNA): TGCGCCAGCAGCCTCCGGGACAGCTCTGGAAACACCATATATTTT. Amino acids: CASSLRDSSGNTIYF.

V and J are TRBV28 and TRBJ1-1; 9 bases fit TRBD1. This CDR3 comprises 14 residues. V lost 6 bases and J lost 11; bases outside the gene matches: 13. From germline, CDR1 is MDHEN and CDR2 SYDVKM. CDR3 in DNA: TGTGCCAGCAGCCCAGCGGGACAGGGAAGTAAGGCTTTCTTT. Translating gives CASSPAGQGSKAFF.

The chain has TRBV4-2 and TRBJ2-1, with TRBD2 matching 7 bases. The CDR3 is 16 residues long. The trim removed 1 base at V and 0 bases at J, leaving 3 bases unmatched. Germline CDR1 is LGHNA and CDR2 is YNFKEQ. The CDR3 is CASSQALAASYNEQFF. In DNA, the CDR3 is TGTGCCAGCAGCCAAGCTCTAGCGGCCTCCTACAATGAGCAGTTCTTC.

The rearrangement links TRBV11-3 to TRBJ1-1; the D is unclear. CDR3 size: 13 residues. Trimming took 5 bases from V and 4 from J, leaving 11 bases between them. Germline CDR1 is SGHNT and CDR2 is YENEEA. The DNA of the CDR3 is TGTGCCAGCAGCGCCATCTTCGGCACTGAAGCTTTCTTT. It yields the protein CASSAIFGTEAFF.

V gene TRBV25-1 combines with J gene TRBJ2-5; TRBD2 agrees at 7 bases. Gene TRBJ2-7 matches the end of the DNA better, so the J call may be wrong. The CDR3 is 16 residues long. CDR1 is MGHDK and CDR2 is SYGVNS in the germline V gene. CDR3 DNA sequence: TGTGCCAGCACCACTAGGCGGGCGGGGACTACCTACGAGCAGTACTTC. Translating gives CASTTRRAGTTYEQYF.

The chain recombines TRBV28 with TRBJ1-1; D may be TRBD1 (6 bases). Germline V gene sequence: CDR1 MDHEN, CDR2 SYDVKM. The CDR3 is made up of 18 amino acids. Trimming shortened V by 2 bases and J by 0 bases, and 19 bases separated the two germline ends. The CDR3 is CASSLTVAGELMNTEAFF. As DNA, the CDR3 is TGTGCCAGCAGTTTAACGGTTGCAGGGGAACTCATGAACACTGAAGCTTTCTTT.